Listed below are T cell receptor beta chains from one sample, sequenced in a study of T cells in localized non-small cell lung cancer. Sequencing was performed with immunoSEQ multiplex PCR; in TCRdb, only in-frame clones are kept and a portion is missing. Of more than 2,000 clones in the sample, roughly 21% are singletons; the top ten hold 15% to 20%. The sequences come from lung tumor tissue, collected before any cancer treatment. The source of these receptors is a male donor aged 60 or older with stage II lung adenocarcinoma. Both conserved end residues are part of each CDR3. The D gene is left open where the match is weak. Not every row has a clone size; where given, it reads once, few, many or a size class.

>NA|few|TRBJ1-6|TRBV11-3
TGTGCCAGCAGCCCTCTCCCGGGTACTTCACCCCTCCACTTT
CASSPLPGTSPLHF
>TRBD1|NA|TRBJ2-1|TRBV14
TGTGCCAGCAGCCCCTATTCGGGACAGGGGGCCAATGAGCAGTTCTTC
CASSPYSGQGANEQFF
>TRBD2|NA|TRBJ2-2|TRBV4-1
TGCGCCAGCAGCCAAGATAGAGGAGGGAGGGACACCGGGGAGCTGTTTTTT
CASSQDRGGRDTGELFF
>TRBD2|NA|TRBJ2-1|TRBV5-1
TGCGCCAGCAGCGTGGGACTAGCGGGGGGAAATGAGCAGTTCTTC
CASSVGLAGGNEQFF
>TRBD1|NA|TRBJ2-1|TRBV30
TGTGCCTGGGCTGACAGGGAGAATGAGCAGTTCTTC
CAWADRENEQFF
>NA|few|TRBJ1-1|TRBV30
TGTGCCTGGAGGAGGGCACGAGACACTGAAGCTTTCTTT
CAWRRARDTEAFF
>TRBD1|few|TRBJ1-1|TRBV6-8
TGTGCCAGCAGCTACAGGGGGCAAAGGGAAGCTTTCTTT
CASSYRGQREAFF
>NA|few|TRBJ2-3|TRBV11-3
TGTGCCAGCAGCTTAGATCTGGCAGGGGAGGGAGATACGCAGTATTTT
CASSLDLAGEGDTQYF
>NA|medium-sized|TRBJ1-6|TRBV11-3
TGTGCCAGCAGCCAAGGTTTCCGGGACATTATAGCTGAATTT
CASSQGFRDIIAEF
>NA|few|TRBJ1-1|TRBV11-3
TGTGCCAGCAGCCCCACAGGGAACTCGGCTGAAGCTTTCTTT
CASSPTGNSAEAFF
>NA|few|TRBJ1-2|TRBV6-8
TGTGCCAGCAGACGGGGGGCGACTGATTACTATGGCTACACCTTC
CASRRGATDYYGYTF
>NA|few|TRBJ2-2|TRBV4-1
TGCGCCAGCAGCCAAGATGGGGCACCGGGAACTTCGAACACCGGGGAGCTGTTTTTT
CASSQDGAPGTSNTGELFF
>TRBD1|NA|TRBJ1-2|TRBV6-8
TGTGCCATCGGAGGACAGGGGGGCGGCTACACCTTC
CAIGGQGGGYTF
>NA|NA|TRBJ2-6|TRBV14
TGTGCCAGCAGCCAAGTATCTGGGGCCAACGTCCTGACTTTC
CASSQVSGANVLTF
>NA|once|TRBJ1-4|TRBV19
TGTGCCAGCCTCGAGCGGGCGCCGGAAAAACTGTTTTTT
CASLERAPEKLFF
>NA|few|TRBJ1-1|TRBV19
TGTGCCAGTAGTATTTCGGCAGCGAGCACTGAAGCTTTCTTT
CASSISAASTEAFF
>TRBD2|medium-sized|TRBJ2-3|TRBV6-8
TGTGCCAGCAGTGGAGAGGGGGTAGCGGGGCCCGGATATACGCAGTATTTT
CASSGEGVAGPGYTQYF
>TRBD1|few|TRBJ1-6|TRBV6-8
TGTGCCAGCAGTTACTCGAGTAGGGACAGAAGCAATTCACCCCTCCACTTT
CASSYSSRDRSNSPLHF
>TRBD2|medium-sized|TRBJ2-5|TRBV11-3
TGTGCCAGCAGCCATCGCGGCCGGGGGGGCCGGGAGACCCAGTACTTC
CASSHRGRGGRETQYF
>NA|NA|TRBJ2-2|TRBV5-1
TGCGCCAGCAGCTTGGACCTAGGGACTCACACCGGGGAGCTGTTTTTT
CASSLDLGTHTGELFF
>NA|few|TRBJ2-1|TRBV6-8
TGTGCCAGCAGAGACCCTAGCGCTCTCAATGAGCAGTTCTTC
CASRDPSALNEQFF
>NA|NA|TRBJ2-5|TRBV11-3
TGTGCCAGCAGCCCGACCCGGGACGTGGAGACCCAGTACTTC
CASSPTRDVETQYF
>NA|few|TRBJ1-2|TRBV6-8
TGTGCCAGCAGTCCCCAGGAAGGAGGAAGGGTAGGGGGCTACACCTTC
CASSPQEGGRVGGYTF
>NA|once|TRBJ1-2|TRBV14
TGTGCCAGCAGCTCACAGGATAACTATGGCTACACCTTC
CASSSQDNYGYTF
>NA|medium-sized|TRBJ1-6|TRBV11-3
TGTGCCAGCAGCCCGGAAGCCAGGTTTAGTGCTGGAAATTCACCCCTCCACTTT
CASSPEARFSAGNSPLHF
>NA|NA|TRBJ2-5|TRBV29-1
TGCAGCGTTGGACTGACACAAGAGACCCAGTACTTC
CSVGLTQETQYF
>NA|NA|TRBJ1-5|TRBV6-8
TGTGCCATCAGTCCGGGGCCGCAGGTGAATCAGCCCCAGCATTTT
CAISPGPQVNQPQHF
>NA|few|TRBJ1-2|TRBV6-8
TGTGCCAGCAGTTACGTGACAGGTGATGGCTACACCTTC
CASSYVTGDGYTF
>NA|NA|TRBJ1-6|TRBV30
TGTGCCTGGAAAGGGGGGGGGAATTCACCCCTCCACTTT
CAWKGGGNSPLHF
>NA|medium-sized|TRBJ2-2|TRBV23-1
TGCGCCAGCAGCCAAGATGATTGGTCGACAGAGTACGTTCCCGGGGAGCTGTTTTTT
CASSQDDWSTEYVPGELFF
>NA|few|TRBJ2-3|TRBV9
TGTGCCAGCAGCGTAGGACAACTGAGTACGCAGTATTTT
CASSVGQLSTQYF
>NA|few|TRBJ1-6|TRBV11-3
TGTGCCAGCAGCCCCCGACAGGCGAAGGAGTCACCCCTCCACTTT
CASSPRQAKESPLHF
>NA|medium-sized|TRBJ2-4|TRBV11-3
TGTGCCAGCAGCTCATCCACGGGGACGACCAAAAACATTCAGTACTTC
CASSSSTGTTKNIQYF
>TRBD1|few|TRBJ1-3|TRBV11-3
TGTGCCAGCAGCCCACAGGGGGCCGGAAACACCATATATTTT
CASSPQGAGNTIYF
>TRBD1|NA|TRBJ1-2|TRBV6-8
TGTGCCAGCAGAAAGGGACAGCAGGACTATGGCTACACCTTC
CASRKGQQDYGYTF
>TRBD1|few|TRBJ1-1|TRBV9
TGTGCCAGCAGCGTAGCCCTACAGGGGTGGCCTGAAGCTTTCTTT
CASSVALQGWPEAFF
>NA|few|TRBJ1-1|TRBV11-3
TGTGCCAGCAGCTTAGGGGGGGCCCGGACTGAAGCTTTCTTT
CASSLGGARTEAFF
>TRBD1|medium-sized|TRBJ1-1|TRBV11-3
TGTGCCAGCAGCTGGGGACAGGTGAACACTGAAGCTTTCTTT
CASSWGQVNTEAFF
>NA|few|TRBJ2-4|TRBV9
TGTGCCAGCAGACCCGGACAGAACTGGGCCAAAAACATTCAGTACTTC
CASRPGQNWAKNIQYF
>TRBD1|medium-sized|TRBJ2-2|TRBV9
TGTGCCAGCAGAAACAGGGGTGACACCGGGGAGCTGTTTTTT
CASRNRGDTGELFF
>TRBD1|few|TRBJ2-3|TRBV11-3
TGTGCCAGCAGCTTAACGGCAGGGGGCAGGACAGATACGCAGTATTTT
CASSLTAGGRTDTQYF
>TRBD1|medium-sized|TRBJ1-5|TRBV27
TGTGCCAGCAGTAACGGACAGGGTAGCAATCAGCCCCAGCATTTT
CASSNGQGSNQPQHF
>NA|NA|TRBJ1-1|TRBV28
TGTGCCAGCAGTTTCAGAGGGCTTGGGACTGAAGCTTTCTTT
CASSFRGLGTEAFF
>NA|medium-sized|TRBJ2-1|TRBV6-8
TGTGCCAGCAGTTACGGGCAGCTGAGGCAGTTCTTC
CASSYGQLRQFF
>NA|few|TRBJ2-2|TRBV4-1
TGCGCCAGCAGCCAAGACGCAGGGGCGGCCGGGGAGCTGTTTTTT
CASSQDAGAAGELFF
>NA|medium-sized|TRBJ2-5|TRBV11-3
TGTGCCAGCAGCCCTCCCGGGGTCTTTTCAGAGACCCAGTACTTC
CASSPPGVFSETQYF
>TRBD1|NA|TRBJ1-2|TRBV6-8
TGTGCCATCAGTAACCGGGACAGGGGGCGCGGCGGCTACACCTTC
CAISNRDRGRGGYTF
>NA|NA|TRBJ2-7|TRBV5-1
TGCGCCAGCAGCTTGGGGTTGGGATACTACGAGCAGTACTTC
CASSLGLGYYEQYF
>NA|few|TRBJ1-4|TRBV6-8
TGTGCCAGCAGTGGCCAAGGGGCGCGAAGGGAAAAACTGTTTTTT
CASSGQGARREKLFF
>TRBD2|few|TRBJ2-2|TRBV11-1
TGTGCCAGCACCCCCCAGGCGGGGGCCGGGGAGCTGTTTTTT
CASTPQAGAGELFF
>NA|NA|TRBJ1-1|TRBV6-8
TGTGCCAGCAGTGTGTTTAGGGGAACTGAAGCTTTCTTT
CASSVFRGTEAFF